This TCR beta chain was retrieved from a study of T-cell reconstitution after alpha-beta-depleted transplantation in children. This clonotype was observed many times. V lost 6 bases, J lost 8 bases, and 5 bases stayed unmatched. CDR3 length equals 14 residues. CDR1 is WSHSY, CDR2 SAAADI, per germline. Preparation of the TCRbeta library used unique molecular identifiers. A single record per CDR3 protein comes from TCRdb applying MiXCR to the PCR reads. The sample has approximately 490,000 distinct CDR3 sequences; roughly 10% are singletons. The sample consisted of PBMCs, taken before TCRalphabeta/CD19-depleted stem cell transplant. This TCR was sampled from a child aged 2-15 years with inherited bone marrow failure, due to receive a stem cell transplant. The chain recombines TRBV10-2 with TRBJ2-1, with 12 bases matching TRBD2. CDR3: CASSLLAGGDEQFF. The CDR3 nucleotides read TGCGCCAGCAGCTTACTAGCGGGAGGAGATGAGCAGTTCTTC.